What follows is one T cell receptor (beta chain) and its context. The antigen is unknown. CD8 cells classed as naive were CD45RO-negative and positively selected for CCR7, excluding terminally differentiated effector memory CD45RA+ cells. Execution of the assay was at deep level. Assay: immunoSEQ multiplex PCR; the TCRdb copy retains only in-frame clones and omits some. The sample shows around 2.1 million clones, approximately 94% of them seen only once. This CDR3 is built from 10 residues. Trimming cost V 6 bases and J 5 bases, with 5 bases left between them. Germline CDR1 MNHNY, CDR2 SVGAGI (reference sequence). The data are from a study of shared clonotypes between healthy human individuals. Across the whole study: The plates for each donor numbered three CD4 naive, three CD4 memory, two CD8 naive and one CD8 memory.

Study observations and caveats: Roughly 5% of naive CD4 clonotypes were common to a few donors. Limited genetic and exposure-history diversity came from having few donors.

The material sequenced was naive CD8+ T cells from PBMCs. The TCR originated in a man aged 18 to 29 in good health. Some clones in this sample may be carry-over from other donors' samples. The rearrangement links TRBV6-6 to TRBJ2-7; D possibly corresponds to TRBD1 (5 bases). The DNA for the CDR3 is TGTGCCAGCAGGGACAACGAGCAGTACTTC. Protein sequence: CASRDNEQYF.